This TCR beta chain was sequenced during a study of neurological immune-mediated disorders. Findings and limits, study-wide: The phylogenetic placement of 18 of 34 multiple sclerosis patients' repertoires in one related-CDR3 cluster constitutes a possible signature. HTLV-1-associated myelopathy led in TCR clonal expansion, while multiple sclerosis ranked lowest, below healthy controls. No expanded-clone CDR3 amino acid sequence recurred across subjects, suggesting private TCR-beta repertoires.

Looked up from germline, CDR1 is MGHDK and CDR2 is SYGVNS. Trimming left V 6 bases short and J 6 bases short, with 12 bases between. CDR3 size: 12 residues. 5'RACE employing 10-nucleotide random UMIs yielded the cDNA. From the 5' RACE reads, TCRdb called clonotypes with MiXCR, one entry per CDR3 protein. The repertoire includes around 70,000 distinct CDR3 sequences, 4.8% of them detected once, and 2.2% sits in the top ten. This clonotype showed up many times. Its antigen is not known. The TCR comes from a woman in her 70s with multiple sclerosis. The chain has TRBV25-1 and TRBJ2-7; either TRBD1 or TRBD2 may fit D (5 bases each). The sample taken for sequencing was PBMCs. This CDR3 reads CASSGAGVEQYF. As DNA, the CDR3 is TGTGCCAGCAGCGGGGCGGGCGTCGAGCAGTACTTC.